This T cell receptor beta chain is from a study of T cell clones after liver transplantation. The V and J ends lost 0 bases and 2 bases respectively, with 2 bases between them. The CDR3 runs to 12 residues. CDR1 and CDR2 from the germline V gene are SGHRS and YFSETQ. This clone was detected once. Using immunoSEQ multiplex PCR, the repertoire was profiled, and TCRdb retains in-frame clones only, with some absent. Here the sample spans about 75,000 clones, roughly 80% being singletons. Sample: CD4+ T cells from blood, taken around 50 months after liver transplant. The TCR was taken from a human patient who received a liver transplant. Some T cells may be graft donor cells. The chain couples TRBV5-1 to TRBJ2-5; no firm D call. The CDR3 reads CASSLDQETQYF. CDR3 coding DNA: TGCGCCAGCAGCTTGGATCAAGAGACCCAGTACTTC.